The next 20 T cell receptor beta chains were all read from a single sample in a study of cytomegalovirus exposure and HLA in healthy donors. This PCR relied on a set of 60 Vbeta primers and 13 Jbeta primers. Assay used: immunoSEQ multiplex PCR; TCRdb lists only in-frame clones, some missing. Of 90,000 or so clones in the sample, roughly 63% were seen once. The source material was PBMCs. These TCRs come from a man between 45 and 60 years old in good health and CMV-seronegative.

The gene calls are TRBV5-1 and TRBJ1-4; D remains ambiguous. The CDR3 runs to 14 residues. V was clipped by 4 bases and J by 7 bases, with 14 bases between them. CDR1 SGHRS and CDR2 YFSETQ come from the germline V gene. The CDR3 protein is CASSGIGLGEKLFF. The CDR3 nucleotides read TGCGCCAGCAGCGGCATTGGGCTGGGTGAAAAACTGTTTTTT.

In its sample, this clone was seen many times. The V call is TRBV10-3, the J call TRBJ2-3; D gene uncertain. V lost 0 bases to trimming and J lost 4 bases, with 8 bases between them. The CDR3 is made up of 14 amino acids. Germline CDR1 is ENHRY and CDR2 is SYGVKD. CDR3 bases: TGTGCCATCAGTGAGTCACCACATCCAGATACGCAGTATTTT. Translating gives CAISESPHPDTQYF.

The CDR3 here is CASSFSGGVDEQYF. CDR3 bases: TGTGCCAGCAGTTTTAGCGGGGGGGTCGACGAGCAGTACTTC. The chain combines TRBV5-4 with TRBJ2-7; 11 nucleotides align to TRBD2. The ends lost 5 bases at V and 5 bases at J; junction bases unmatched: 6. Germline assignment: CDR1 SGHNT and CDR2 YYREEE (reference sequence). There are 14 residues in the CDR3.

This clone was counted only a few times. This sequence joins TRBV4-2 and TRBJ1-5; D gene ambiguous. Germline V gene lookup returns CDR1 LGHNA and CDR2 YNFKEQ. Trimming stripped 3 bases from V and 3 bases from J, with 6 bases between. CDR3 size: 13 residues. Written as DNA, the CDR3 is TGTGCCAGCAGCCAGATGGCCAATCAGCCCCAGCATTTT. It yields the protein CASSQMANQPQHF.

This clone was detected a few times. V and J are TRBV6-6 and TRBJ2-3; D unresolved. The CDR3 has 11 residues. Trimming took 6 bases from V and 5 from J, leaving 6 bases between them. The germline CDR1 and CDR2 sequences are MNHNY and SVGAGI (reference sequence). The CDR3 bases are TGTGCCAGCAGCCAACTAGATACGCAGTATTTT. It yields the protein CASSQLDTQYF.

The genes are TRBV13 and TRBJ1-3; no definite D call. V was shortened by 2 bases and J by 0 bases, with 5 bases between the two germline ends. Germline-derived CDR1 and CDR2 are PRHDT and FYEKMQ (reference sequence). The CDR3 length is 14 residues. CDR3 bases: TGTGCCAGCAGCTTACTGAGCTCTGGAAACACCATATATTTT. This codes for CASSLLSSGNTIYF.

J is TRBJ1-5 and V is TRBV6-5; D might be TRBD1 (5 bases). This CDR3 region has 14 residues. In germline, CDR1 is MNHEY, CDR2 SVGAGI. V lost 4 bases to trimming and J lost 6 bases, with 13 bases between them. As DNA, the CDR3 is TGTGCCAGCAGTTCGTTGGGGGGTGGTCAGCCCCAGCATTTT. Translated, it gives CASSSLGGGQPQHF.

The chain employs TRBV28 and TRBJ1-4; D is perhaps TRBD1 (6 bases). Trimming took off 5 bases at V and 5 bases at J, with 9 bases between the two ends. The V gene's germline CDR1 is MDHEN and CDR2 SYDVKM. The CDR3 covers 13 residues. CDR3 residues: CASSMTGNEKLFF. The CDR3 DNA reads TGTGCCAGCAGTATGACAGGAAATGAAAAACTGTTTTTT.

The sample holds a few counts of this clone. This chain connects TRBV6-5 to TRBJ1-4, with a tentative D call TRBD1 (5 bases). The CDR3 covers 14 residues. Germline assignment: CDR1 MNHEY and CDR2 SVGAGI. Trimming removed 0 bases from V and 5 bases from J, with 7 bases in between. CDR3 in DNA: TGTGCCAGCAGTTACTCGTACAGGAATGAAAAACTGTTTTTT. The encoded protein is CASSYSYRNEKLFF.

The J gene is TRBJ2-7, the V gene TRBV2; tentative D call: TRBD2 (6 bases). CDR1 and CDR2 (germline): SNHLY, FYNNEI. CDR3 size: 12 residues. The V gene lost 8 bases and the J gene lost 2 bases, with 10 bases spanning the gap. The CDR3 region has the DNA TGTGCCAGCGGGACTTCCACCTACGAGCAGTACGTC. Amino acid sequence: CASGTSTYEQYV.

This chain connects TRBV2 to TRBJ1-2, with D hard to call. The CDR3 runs to 13 residues. Germline V lookup: CDR1 SNHLY, CDR2 FYNNEI. The V and J ends lost 6 bases and 8 bases respectively, with 16 bases between them. The CDR3 coding sequence is TGTGCCAGCAGGGGTACCCGACAAGGCGGCTACACCTTC. It codes for CASRGTRQGGYTF.

This clone was recorded only once. The V call is TRBV28, the J call TRBJ1-2, with TRBD1 matching over 7 bases. The CDR3 consists of 14 residues. V shed 5 bases and J 2 bases; nucleotides not matched to a gene: 5. Germline CDR1 and CDR2: MDHEN and SYDVKM. The CDR3 is CASSNDRVNYGYTF. The CDR3, as DNA: TGTGCCAGCAGTAACGACAGGGTGAACTATGGCTACACCTTC.

This chain links TRBV7-6 with TRBJ1-4; D is unresolved. Germline V gene data show CDR1 as SGHVS and CDR2 as FNYEAQ. CDR3 length: 13 residues. Between the trimmed V and J ends, which lost 5 bases and 4 bases, there was a span of 8 bases. This CDR3 is CASSPQINEKLFF. Written as DNA, the CDR3 is TGTGCCAGCAGCCCTCAGATTAATGAAAAACTGTTTTTT.

This clone came up once. The chain uses TRBV7-2 and TRBJ1-5; D perhaps matches TRBD1 (6 bases). Germline CDR1 is SGHTA and CDR2 is FQGNSA. V dropped 2 bases and J dropped 7 bases, with 9 bases sitting between them. The CDR3 contains 13 residues. The CDR3 nucleotides are TGTGCCAGCAGCTTAAAGAGGGGGCAGCCCCAGCATTTT. It translates to CASSLKRGQPQHF.

This clone has only a few counts. The chain combines TRBV5-1 with TRBJ1-6; no reliable D call. The germline gives CDR1 SGHRS, CDR2 YFSETQ. Trimming shortened V by 4 bases and J by 12 bases, and 14 bases separated the two germline ends. CDR3 length: 13 residues. CDR3 protein: CASSPGIEVPLHF. CDR3 in DNA: TGCGCCAGCAGCCCGGGAATAGAGGTACCCCTCCACTTT.

The chain is built from TRBV21-1 and TRBJ1-5. TRBV21-1 is a pseudogene locus. CDR3 length: 20 residues. As DNA, the CDR3 is TGTGCCAGCAGCAAATTTCCGGGCCGAACGGAGGGGTATAGCAATCAGCCCCAGCATTTT. Protein product: CASSKFPGRTEGYSNQPQHF.

V usage is TRBV5-5 and J usage is TRBJ1-1; perhaps TRBD1 as D (5 bases). CDR1 is SGHKS and CDR2 is YYEKEE in the germline V gene (reference sequence). Trimming pared 4 bases from V and 3 bases from J, leaving 13 bases between. CDR3 length: 14 residues. Here the CDR3 DNA reads TGTGCCAGCAGCCTGATCGCAGGGTACACTGAAGCTTTCTTT. As protein: CASSLIAGYTEAFF.

The rearrangement uses TRBV6-1 and TRBJ2-1; D is undetermined. V lost 6 bases and J 4 bases, leaving 16 bases between the germline ends. CDR3 length: 15 residues. Germline V gives CDR1 MNHNS, CDR2 SASEGT. CDR3 DNA: TGTGCCAGCAGCCGTACTCCGGCCGGGTACAATGAGCAGTTCTTC. Translation gives CASSRTPAGYNEQFF.

The gene calls are TRBV9 and TRBJ1-4; D ambiguous. The CDR3 totals 13 residues. The germline gives CDR1 SGDLS, CDR2 YYNGEE. The V and J ends lost 1 base and 8 bases respectively, with 9 bases between them. The CDR3 is CASSVTGREKLFF. DNA of the CDR3: TGTGCCAGCAGCGTAACCGGGAGAGAAAAACTGTTTTTT.

Written as DNA, the CDR3 is TGTGCCAGCAGCGTAGCGGGAGGGCCGGAGACCCAGTACTTC. Its protein is CASSVAGGPETQYF. The chain joins TRBV5-4 to TRBJ2-5; 11 bases map to TRBD2. Germline lookup yields CDR1 SGHNT and CDR2 YYREEE (reference sequence). V lost 4 bases, J lost 5 bases, and 4 bases stayed unmatched. CDR3 size: 14 residues.